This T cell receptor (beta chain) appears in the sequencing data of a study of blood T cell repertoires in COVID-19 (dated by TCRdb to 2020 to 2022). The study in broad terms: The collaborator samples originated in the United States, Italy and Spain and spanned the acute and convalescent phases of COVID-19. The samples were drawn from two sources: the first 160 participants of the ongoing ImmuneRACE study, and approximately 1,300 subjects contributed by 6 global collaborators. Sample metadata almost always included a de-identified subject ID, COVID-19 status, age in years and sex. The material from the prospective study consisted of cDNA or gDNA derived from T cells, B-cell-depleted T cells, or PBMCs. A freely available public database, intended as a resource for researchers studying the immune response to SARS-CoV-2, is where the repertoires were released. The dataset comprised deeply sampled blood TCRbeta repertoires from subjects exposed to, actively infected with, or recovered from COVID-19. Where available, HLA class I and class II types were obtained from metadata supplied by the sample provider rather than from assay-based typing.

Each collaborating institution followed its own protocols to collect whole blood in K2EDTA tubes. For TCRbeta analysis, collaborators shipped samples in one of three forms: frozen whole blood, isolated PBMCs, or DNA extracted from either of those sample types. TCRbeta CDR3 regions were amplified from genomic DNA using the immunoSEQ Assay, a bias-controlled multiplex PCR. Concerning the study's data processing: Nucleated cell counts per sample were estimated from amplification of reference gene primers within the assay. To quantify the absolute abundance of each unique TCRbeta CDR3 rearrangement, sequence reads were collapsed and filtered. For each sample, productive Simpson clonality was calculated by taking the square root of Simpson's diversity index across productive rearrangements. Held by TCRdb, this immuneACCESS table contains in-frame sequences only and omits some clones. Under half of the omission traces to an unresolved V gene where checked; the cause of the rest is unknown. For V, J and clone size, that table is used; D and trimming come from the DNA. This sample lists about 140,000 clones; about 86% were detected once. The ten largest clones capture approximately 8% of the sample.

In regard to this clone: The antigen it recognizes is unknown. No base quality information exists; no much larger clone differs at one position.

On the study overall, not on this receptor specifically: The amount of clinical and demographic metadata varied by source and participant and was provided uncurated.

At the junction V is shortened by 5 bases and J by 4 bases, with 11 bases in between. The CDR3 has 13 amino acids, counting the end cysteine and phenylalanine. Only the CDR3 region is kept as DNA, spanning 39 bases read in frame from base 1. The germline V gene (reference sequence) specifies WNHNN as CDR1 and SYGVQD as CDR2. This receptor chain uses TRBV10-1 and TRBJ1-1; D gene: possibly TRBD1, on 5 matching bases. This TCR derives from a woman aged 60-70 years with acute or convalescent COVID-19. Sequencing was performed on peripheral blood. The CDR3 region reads CASSRDGGTEAFF. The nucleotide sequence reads TGCGCCAGCAGTCGTGACGGGGGCACTGAAGCTTTCTTT.